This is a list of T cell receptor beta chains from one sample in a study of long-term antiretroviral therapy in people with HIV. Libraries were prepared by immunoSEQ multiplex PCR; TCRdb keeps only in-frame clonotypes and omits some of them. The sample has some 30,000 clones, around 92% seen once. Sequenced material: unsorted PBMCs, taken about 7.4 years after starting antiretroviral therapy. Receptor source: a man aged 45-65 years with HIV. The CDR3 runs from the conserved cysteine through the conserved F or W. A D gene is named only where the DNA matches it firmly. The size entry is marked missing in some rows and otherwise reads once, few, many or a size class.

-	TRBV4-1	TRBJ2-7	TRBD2	CASSQDQRGGSYEQYF	TGCGCCAGCAGCCAAGATCAGCGGGGGGGATCCTACGAGCAGTACTTC
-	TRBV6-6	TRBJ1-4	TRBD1	CASSSDRVEEKLFF	TGTGCCAGCAGTTCGGACAGGGTAGAGGAAAAACTGTTTTTT
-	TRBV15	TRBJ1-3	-	CATSRDRHTIYF	TGTGCCACCAGCAGAGATAGGCACACCATATATTTT
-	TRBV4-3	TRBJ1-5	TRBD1	CASSQKQGAGNQPQHF	TGCGCCAGCAGCCAAAAACAGGGGGCTGGCAATCAGCCCCAGCATTTT
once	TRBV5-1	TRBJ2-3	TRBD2	CASSPGGLTDTQYF	TGCGCCAGCAGCCCGGGGGGGCTCACAGATACGCAGTATTTT
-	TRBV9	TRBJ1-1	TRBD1	CASSPNPTGVVTEAFF	TGTGCCAGCAGCCCGAACCCGACAGGGGTGGTCACTGAAGCTTTCTTT
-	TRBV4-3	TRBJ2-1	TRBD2	CASSQDRAGGPHNEQFF	TGCGCCAGCAGCCAAGATCGGGCGGGGGGGCCTCACAATGAGCAGTTCTTC
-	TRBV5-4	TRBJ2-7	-	CASSLVGGIGEQYF	TGTGCCAGCAGCTTGGTCGGGGGTATCGGCGAGCAGTACTTC
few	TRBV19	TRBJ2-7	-	CASSSDPSYEQYF	TGTGCCAGTAGTTCAGACCCATCCTACGAGCAGTACTTC
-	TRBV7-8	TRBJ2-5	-	CASSPEGGWKTQYF	TGTGCCAGCAGCCCGGAAGGGGGTTGGAAGACCCAGTACTTC
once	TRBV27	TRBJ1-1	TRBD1	CASSWGQLNTEAFF	TGTGCCAGCAGTTGGGGACAGCTGAACACTGAAGCTTTCTTT
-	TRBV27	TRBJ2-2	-	CASSSMGTGELFF	TGTGCCAGCAGTTCCATGGGGACCGGGGAGCTGTTTTTT
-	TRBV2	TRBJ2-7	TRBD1	CASSRGQYEQYF	TGTGCCAGCAGTAGGGGACAGTACGAGCAGTACTTC
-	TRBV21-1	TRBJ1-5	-	CASSKGSGQGPQPQHF	TGTGCCAGCAGCAAAGGATCGGGACAGGGTCCTCAGCCCCAGCATTTT
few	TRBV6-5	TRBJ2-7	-	CASSYSRGGSYEQYF	TGTGCCAGCAGTTACTCGAGAGGAGGATCCTACGAGCAGTACTTC
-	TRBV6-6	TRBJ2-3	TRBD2	CASSYFQRGGSDAQYF	TGTGCCAGCAGTTACTTTCAGCGGGGGGGCTCCGATGCGCAGTATTTT
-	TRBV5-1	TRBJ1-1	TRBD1	CASGQGENTEAFF	TGCGCCAGCGGACAGGGCGAGAACACTGAAGCTTTCTTT
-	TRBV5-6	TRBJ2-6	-	CASSLEYSGALSGANVLTF	TGTGCCAGCAGCTTGGAATATTCAGGGGCCCTCTCTGGGGCCAACGTCCTGACTTTC
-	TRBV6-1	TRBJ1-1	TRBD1	CASSDSRGTYNFNTEAFF	TGTGCCAGCAGTGATAGCAGGGGGACATATAATTTTAACACTGAAGCTTTCTTT
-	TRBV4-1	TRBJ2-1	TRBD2	CASSQDLRGGLYNEQFF	TGCGCCAGCAGCCAAGATTTGCGGGGGGGCCTATACAATGAGCAGTTCTTC
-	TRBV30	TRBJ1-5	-	CAWSVQGGQPQHF	TGTGCCTGGAGTGTGCAGGGAGGGCAGCCCCAGCATTTT
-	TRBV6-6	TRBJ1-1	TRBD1	CASNRQGDTEAFF	TGTGCCAGCAACCGACAGGGGGACACTGAAGCTTTCTTT
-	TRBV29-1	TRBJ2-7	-	CSVEGGGSYEQYF	TGCAGCGTTGAAGGGGGCGGCTCCTACGAGCAGTACTTC
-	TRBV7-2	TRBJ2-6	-	CASSLGSGANVLTF	TGTGCCAGCAGCTTGGGCTCTGGGGCCAACGTCCTGACTTTC
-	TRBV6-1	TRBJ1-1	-	CASIFEEGMGAFF	TGTGCCAGCATTTTCGAGGAGGGGATGGGAGCTTTCTTT
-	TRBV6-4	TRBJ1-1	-	CASSDARGTEAFF	TGTGCCAGCAGTGACGCAAGGGGGACTGAAGCTTTCTTT
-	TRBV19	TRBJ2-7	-	CASSITGTYEQYF	TGTGCCAGTAGTATAACTGGGACCTACGAGCAGTACTTC
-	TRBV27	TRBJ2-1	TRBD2	CAGEGTSGGGNEQFF	TGTGCCGGGGAGGGGACTAGCGGGGGAGGAAATGAGCAGTTCTTC
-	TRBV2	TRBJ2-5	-	CASSDLVGETQYF	TGTGCCAGCAGTGATCTTGTAGGGGAGACCCAGTACTTC
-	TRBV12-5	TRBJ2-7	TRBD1	CASGLANRGYEQYF	TGTGCTAGTGGTTTAGCCAACAGGGGCTACGAGCAGTACTTC
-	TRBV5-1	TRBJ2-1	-	CASSLGTEQFF	TGCGCCAGCAGCTTGGGGACAGAGCAGTTCTTC
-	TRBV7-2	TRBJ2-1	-	CASSAREPRRFYNEQFF	TGTGCCAGCAGCGCTCGGGAACCGCGTAGATTTTACAATGAGCAGTTCTTC
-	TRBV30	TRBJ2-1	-	CAWSVLNEQFF	TGTGCCTGGAGTGTTCTGAATGAGCAGTTCTTC
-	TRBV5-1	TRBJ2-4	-	CASSYKTTYTKNIQYF	TGCGCCAGCAGCTACAAAACGACGTATACCAAAAACATTCAGTACTTC
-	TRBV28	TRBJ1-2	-	CASSTSGDLGYTF	TGTGCCAGCAGTACCTCAGGGGATCTTGGCTACACCTTC
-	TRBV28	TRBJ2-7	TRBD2	CASLGGSGGFYEQYF	TGTGCCAGCCTGGGAGGTAGCGGGGGGTTTTACGAGCAGTACTTC
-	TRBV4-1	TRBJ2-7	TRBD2	CASSTSTSRYEQYF	TGCGCCAGCAGCACCTCGACTAGCAGATACGAGCAGTACTTC
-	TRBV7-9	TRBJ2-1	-	CASSLVDTYNEQFF	TGTGCCAGCAGCTTAGTCGACACCTACAATGAGCAGTTCTTC
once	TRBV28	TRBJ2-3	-	CASRWRGRATDTQYF	TGTGCCAGCAGGTGGAGAGGGCGGGCGACAGATACGCAGTATTTT
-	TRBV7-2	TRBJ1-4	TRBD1	CASSQTGGKATNEKLFF	TGTGCCAGCAGCCAGACAGGGGGGAAGGCAACTAATGAAAAACTGTTTTTT
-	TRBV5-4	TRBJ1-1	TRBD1	CASSRQGTTEAFF	TGTGCCAGCAGTCGACAGGGTACGACTGAAGCTTTCTTT
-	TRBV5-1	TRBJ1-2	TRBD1	CASSFETDRSYGYTF	TGCGCCAGCAGCTTTGAAACGGACAGGTCTTATGGCTACACCTTC
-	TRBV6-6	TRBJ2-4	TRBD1	CASSLRTGGRDIQYF	TGTGCCAGCAGTCTCAGGACAGGCGGGCGAGACATTCAGTACTTC
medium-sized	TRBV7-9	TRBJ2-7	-	CASSYSARGDDEQYF	TGTGCCAGCAGCTATAGCGCCAGGGGCGACGACGAGCAGTACTTC
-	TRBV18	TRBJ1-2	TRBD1	CASSPLGQGAVYGYTF	TGTGCCAGCTCACCACTGGGACAGGGGGCCGTCTATGGCTACACCTTC
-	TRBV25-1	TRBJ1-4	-	CASSESRSRLFF	TGTGCCAGCAGTGAATCCCGGTCCCGTCTGTTTTTT
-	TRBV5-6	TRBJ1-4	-	CASSARGLDEKLFF	TGTGCCAGCAGCGCCAGGGGACTTGATGAAAAACTGTTTTTT
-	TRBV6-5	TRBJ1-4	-	CASSYNRPGLGEKLFF	TGTGCCAGCAGTTACAACCGTCCCGGATTAGGTGAAAAACTGTTTTTT
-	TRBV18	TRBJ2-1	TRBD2	CASSPLPTGGPNEQFF	TGTGCCAGCTCACCCCTCCCCACGGGGGGGCCGAATGAGCAGTTCTTC
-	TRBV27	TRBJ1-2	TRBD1	CASSGTGNYGYTF	TGTGCCAGCAGCGGGACAGGGAACTATGGCTACACCTTC
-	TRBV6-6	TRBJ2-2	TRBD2	CASSLGLANTGELFF	TGTGCCAGCAGCCTCGGACTAGCCAACACCGGGGAGCTGTTTTTT
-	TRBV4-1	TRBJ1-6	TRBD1	CASSQGAVFGGQGRALHF	TGCGCCAGCAGCCAAGGAGCTGTTTTTGGGGGACAGGGACGGGCCCTCCACTTT
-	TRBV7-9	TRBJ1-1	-	CASSLRAENTEAFF	TGTGCCAGCAGCTTAAGGGCGGAGAACACTGAAGCTTTCTTT